The text below deals with one TCR beta chain. Antigen specificity is unknown. The sample is drawn from a study of T cells in Graves' hyperthyroidism and ophthalmopathy. Turning to the study itself: Peripheral blood collection took place at initial diagnosis, before any treatment.

Germline CDR1 reads SGHRS; CDR2 reads YFSETQ. Trimming stripped 4 bases from V and 4 bases from J, with 12 bases between. The CDR3 runs 13 residues. Clinicians diagnosed patients from clinical symptoms, serum thyroxine and TRAb, thyroid ultrasound and orbital computed tomography. Findings and caveats of the study: Stable hyperthyroidism was told apart from ophthalmopathy by a model built on 13 V-J features. Peripheral blood also featured most of the thyroid clonotypes expanded above 0.001.

The CDR3 regions of TCR beta were amplified from RNA transcripts. The primer set for the first-round RT-PCR of the TCR CDR3 was HTBI. TCRdb itself ran the multiplex PCR reads through MiXCR, one entry per CDR3 protein. This table has 600,000 to 650,000 distinct CDR3 sequences, roughly 20% appearing once. Sequencing used blood. This chain joins TRBV5-1 and TRBJ2-7, with unresolved D. The sequence came from a man aged 25 to 45 with Graves' ophthalmopathy. The CDR3 region is CASSPSKAYEQYF. In nucleotides, the CDR3 is TGCGCCAGCAGCCCCTCTAAGGCATACGAGCAGTACTTC.